This entry lists 14 T cell receptor beta chains sequenced from one sample in a study of blood T cell repertoires in COVID-19. The protocol was immunoSEQ multiplex PCR, while the TCRdb copy is restricted to in-frame clones and leaves out a portion. The repertoire holds about 98,000 clones, with about 81% as singletons. The sample consisted of peripheral blood. The receptors were sampled from a man aged 65-85 years with acute or convalescent COVID-19.

The chain carries TRBV7-2 and TRBJ1-5; D is uncertain. Germline loops: CDR1 SGHTA, CDR2 FQGNSA. V was pared by 5 bases and J by 2 bases, with 10 bases between. The CDR3 has 14 amino acids. The CDR3 bases are TGTGCCAGCAGCCACAACAGAGGCAATCAGCCCCAGCATTTT. The encoded protein is CASSHNRGNQPQHF.

This chain links TRBV5-5 with TRBJ2-3; the D gene is possibly TRBD1 (5 bases). Per the germline V gene, CDR1 is SGHKS and CDR2 is YYEKEE (reference sequence). CDR3 length equals 13 residues. Between the trimmed V and J ends, which lost 0 bases and 6 bases, there was a span of 8 bases. DNA of the CDR3: TGTGCCAGCAGCTTGGAGGGGCTGGATACGCAGTATTTT. As protein: CASSLEGLDTQYF.

V gene TRBV2 combines with J gene TRBJ2-1; 9 nucleotides line up with TRBD2. CDR1 and CDR2 from the germline V gene are SNHLY and FYNNEI. The V and J ends lost 7 bases and 4 bases, in that order; junction bases with no gene match: 11. The CDR3 runs to 16 residues. The CDR3 sequence: CASTRLAGGEYNEQFF. The CDR3 DNA is TGTGCCAGCACCAGACTGGCGGGAGGGGAGTACAATGAGCAGTTCTTC.

CDR3: CASSLSGTGPHEQYF. CDR3 DNA: TGTGCCAGCAGCTTAAGCGGGACAGGGCCCCACGAGCAGTACTTC. The gene calls are TRBV11-2 and TRBJ2-7; 9 bases line up with TRBD1. V lost 2 bases and J lost 5; bases outside the gene matches: 7. The germline V gene encodes CDR1 SGHAT and CDR2 FQNNGV. The CDR3 has 15 residues.

DNA of the CDR3: TGTGCCAGCAGCTTAATGCGTTTGGCGGGAGGGGGGGATACGCAGTATTTT. Residues: CASSLMRLAGGGDTQYF. The V and J genes are TRBV7-3 and TRBJ2-3, with 9 positions matching TRBD2. Looked up from germline, CDR1 is SGHTA and CDR2 is FQGTGA. Unmatched junction bases numbered 11, after V lost 1 base and J lost 6 bases. The CDR3 extends over 17 amino acids.

The genes are TRBV4-1 and TRBJ2-3, with TRBD2 matching over 8 bases. The CDR3 totals 16 residues. Germline V CDR1 and CDR2: MGHRA, YSYEKL. V lost 0 bases, J lost 3 bases, and 5 bases stayed unmatched. DNA for the CDR3: TGCGCCAGCAGCCAAGATAGCGGGAAACGAACAGATACGCAGTATTTT. It specifies CASSQDSGKRTDTQYF.

The rearrangement uses TRBV7-6 and TRBJ2-3, with 11 bases that match TRBD2. Germline CDR1 SGHVS, CDR2 FNYEAQ. After removal of 6 bases from V and 5 bases from J, the junction contained 16 bases not matched to a gene. The CDR3 totals 18 residues. The CDR3 loop is CASSFRQTSGSGIDTQYF. The CDR3 nucleotides read TGTGCCAGCAGTTTTAGGCAAACTAGCGGGAGCGGGATAGATACGCAGTATTTT.

The chain employs TRBV4-3 and TRBJ1-1; D may be TRBD1 (6 bases). The germline CDR1 and CDR2 sequences are LGHNA and YSLEER. The CDR3 is 16 amino acids. V lost 1 base, J lost 4 bases, and 16 bases lay in between. CDR3 in DNA: TGCGCCAGCAGCCAAGGAGGGAACAGGGAGATCACTGAAGCTTTCTTT. The encoded protein is CASSQGGNREITEAFF.

The V gene is TRBV7-6, the J gene TRBJ1-2, with 9 bases lining up with TRBD1. The CDR3 is 15 amino acids. Germline V gives CDR1 SGHVS, CDR2 FNYEAQ. The V segment lost 2 bases and the J segment 4 bases; nucleotides outside the gene matches: 5. CDR3 DNA sequence: TGTGCCAGCAGCTTAAACAGGGGGCTCGGCTATGGCTACACCTTC. As protein: CASSLNRGLGYGYTF. Full variable domain (missing parts from reference TRBV7-6 and TRBJ1-2): GAGVSQSPRYKVTKRGQDVALRCDPISGHVSLYWYRQALGQGPEFLTYFNYEAQQDKSGLPNDRFSAERPEGSISTLTIQRTEQRDSAMYRCASSLNRGLGYGYTFGSGTRLTVV.

This clone was counted a single time. The chain is built from TRBV6-1 and TRBJ1-1; D gene ambiguous. The CDR3 has 14 amino acids. CDR1 and CDR2 (germline): MNHNS, SASEGT. Deletions cut 2 bases from V and 0 bases from J, with 7 bases between. The CDR3 region is CASSETGLNTEAFF. For the CDR3, the DNA is TGTGCCAGCAGTGAAACGGGGTTGAACACTGAAGCTTTCTTT.

V and J are TRBV18 and TRBJ1-4; D possibly corresponds to TRBD1 (6 bases). This CDR3 has 16 amino acids. Germline V gene lookup returns CDR1 KGHSH and CDR2 LQKENI. Deletions cut 4 bases from V and 3 bases from J, with 15 bases between. The CDR3 spells CASSQQGGAANEKLFF. The CDR3 nucleotides are TGTGCCAGCTCACAACAGGGAGGGGCGGCTAATGAAAAACTGTTTTTT.

V usage is TRBV3-1 (or the pseudogene TRBV3-2) and J usage is TRBJ1-1; 7 nucleotides agree with TRBD1. CDR1 and CDR2 from the germline V gene are LGHDT and YNNKEL (reference sequence). V lost 4 bases, J lost 1 base, and 3 bases stayed unmatched. The CDR3 has 14 amino acids. The CDR3: CASSRGTANTEAFF. DNA for the CDR3: TGTGCCAGCAGCCGGGGGACAGCGAACACTGAAGCTTTCTTT.

The chain carries TRBV7-9 and TRBJ1-4; D perhaps matches TRBD1 (5 bases). Germline loops: CDR1 SEHNR, CDR2 FQNEAQ (reference sequence). Trimming stripped 1 base from V and 11 bases from J, with 8 bases between. The CDR3 has 12 amino acids. This chain's CDR3 is CASSLVQGKLFF. The CDR3 DNA follows: TGTGCCAGCAGCTTAGTTCAGGGTAAACTGTTTTTT.

The chain links TRBV11-2 to TRBJ1-1; D is uncertain. V dropped 3 bases and J dropped 0 bases, with 5 bases sitting between them. Germline V gene sequence: CDR1 SGHAT, CDR2 FQNNGV. The CDR3 consists of 13 residues. The CDR3 spells CASSLTMNTEAFF. The CDR3 DNA reads as TGTGCCAGCAGCTTGACAATGAACACTGAAGCTTTCTTT.